This passage covers 22 T cell receptor beta chains from one sample sequenced in a study of identical twins. Each CDR3 protein is one row after TCRdb ran MiXCR on the 5' RACE reads. The sample includes 1.5 million to 2 million distinct CDR3 sequences, under 35% of them seen just once. Material: cord blood. The receptors here all came from a newborn girl in good health.

This clonotype was observed at least ten times. The V call is TRBV28, the J call TRBJ2-3; D call uncertain. CDR3 length equals 14 residues. Germline CDR1 and CDR2: MDHEN and SYDVKM. V was clipped by 2 bases and J by 1 base, with 7 bases between them. CDR3 DNA sequence: TGTGCCAGCAGTTTACCTGCGGGCACAGATACGCAGTATTTT. Its translation: CASSLPAGTDTQYF. The full variable domain, its missing parts supplied by reference TRBV28 and TRBJ2-3, is DVKVTQSSRYLVKRTGEKVFLECVQDMDHENMFWYRQDPGLGLRLIYFSYDVKMKEKGDIPEGYSVSREKKERFSLILESASTNQTSMYLCASSLPAGTDTQYFGPGTRLTVL.

The gene calls are TRBV28 and TRBJ2-3; 10 positions agree with TRBD2. V trimming: 6 bases; J trimming: 5 bases; junction bases outside the gene matches: 11. CDR1 and CDR2 (germline): MDHEN, SYDVKM. This CDR3 contains 16 residues. CDR3 sequence (DNA): TGTGCCAGCAGGGAGGGGGGAGCTAGCGGGAGAGATACGCAGTATTTT. Protein sequence: CASREGGASGRDTQYF. The full variable domain, completed using reference TRBV28 and TRBJ2-3, is DVKVTQSSRYLVKRTGEKVFLECVQDMDHENMFWYRQDPGLGLRLIYFSYDVKMKEKGDIPEGYSVSREKKERFSLILESASTNQTSMYLCASREGGASGRDTQYFGPGTRLTVL.

The chain combines TRBV20-1 with TRBJ2-5; D is uncertain. The CDR3 spans 12 residues. The ends were cut back, 0 bases at V and 5 bases at J, with 7 bases in the middle. The germline gives CDR1 DFQATT, CDR2 SNEGSKA (reference sequence). CDR3 sequence: CSAREGVETQYF. The DNA of the CDR3 is TGCAGTGCTAGAGAAGGAGTGGAGACCCAGTACTTC.

The V and J genes are TRBV7-2 and TRBJ2-3; TRBD2 agrees at 10 bases. CDR3 length equals 16 residues. With V trimmed by 0 bases and J by 6 bases, 6 bases remained unmatched. Germline CDR1 SGHTA, CDR2 FQGNSA. This CDR3 reads CASSLAGTSASDTQYF. Here the CDR3 DNA reads TGTGCCAGCAGCTTAGCGGGGACTAGCGCGTCTGATACGCAGTATTTT.

In this sample, this clonotype turned up many times. V gene TRBV6-1 combines with J gene TRBJ1-5; 8 bases align to TRBD1. V shed 5 bases and J 0 bases; nucleotides not matched to a gene: 3. The CDR3 runs 15 residues. Germline-derived CDR1 and CDR2 are MNHNS and SASEGT. The CDR3 reads CASSRTGYSNQPQHF. CDR3 sequence (DNA): TGTGCCAGCAGTAGGACAGGGTATAGCAATCAGCCCCAGCATTTT.

On this clonotype: Possible read error: a much larger clone is one base away. The CDR3 here is CASTQTGNYGYTF. For the CDR3, the DNA is TGTGCCAGCACTCAGACAGGGAACTATGGCTACACCTTC. This chain uses TRBV2 with TRBJ1-2, with TRBD1 matching 7 bases. The J segment lost 2 bases and the V segment lost 7 bases, leaving 4 bases of the junction unmatched. The CDR3 loop spans 13 amino acids. Germline CDR1 SNHLY, CDR2 FYNNEI.

The gene calls are TRBV15 and TRBJ2-3; TRBD2 is a possible D gene (6 bases). V was clipped by 1 base and J by 2 bases, with 10 bases between them. Germline CDR1 is LNHNV and CDR2 is YYDKDF (reference sequence). CDR3 length equals 15 residues. The CDR3 nucleotides are TGTGCCACCAGCAGAGGGGAGGATCCCACAGATACGCAGTATTTT. Its translation: CATSRGEDPTDTQYF.

This clonotype was picked up a small number of times. The rearrangement uses TRBV6-1 and TRBJ2-7, with 10 nucleotides matching TRBD1. CDR1 and CDR2 from the germline V gene are MNHNS and SASEGT. CDR3 size: 15 residues. After removal of 5 bases from V and 3 bases from J, the junction contained 7 bases not matched to a gene. CDR3 residues: CASSNPDRGGYEQYF. In DNA, the CDR3 is TGTGCCAGCAGTAATCCGGACAGGGGGGGCTACGAGCAGTACTTC.

The chain couples TRBV5-1 to TRBJ1-1; 7 bases agree with TRBD1. The CDR3 totals 13 residues. The germline CDR1 and CDR2 sequences are SGHRS and YFSETQ. V was pared by 1 base and J by 8 bases, with 5 bases of the junction left unmatched. The CDR3 protein is CASSLWDRLEAFF. CDR3 nucleotide sequence: TGCGCCAGCAGCTTGTGGGACAGATTAGAAGCTTTCTTT.

This clonotype has a handful of counts. The CDR3 coding sequence is TGTGCCACAAACAGGGACAACTCCTACAATGAGCAGTTCTTC. It specifies CATNRDNSYNEQFF. V usage is TRBV28 and J usage is TRBJ2-1; D is perhaps TRBD1 (6 bases). CDR3 length: 14 residues. V lost 10 bases and J lost 0, with 13 bases in between. Germline CDR1 reads MDHEN; CDR2 reads SYDVKM.

The rearrangement joins TRBV20-1 to TRBJ2-3; D is possibly TRBD1 (6 bases). The CDR3 covers 11 residues. V was trimmed by 6 bases and J by 7 bases, leaving 11 bases between them. From germline, CDR1 is DFQATT and CDR2 SNEGSKA (reference sequence). The CDR3 sequence: CSAVTGHTQYF. In DNA form, the CDR3 reads TGCAGTGCCGTGACAGGTCATACGCAGTATTTT.

This clonotype was seen more than once but under ten times. This sequence joins TRBV5-1 and TRBJ2-7; 7 nucleotides line up with TRBD1. Trimming took 1 base from V and 3 from J; bases not matched to a gene: 7. The CDR3 totals 15 residues. CDR1 and CDR2 from the germline V gene are SGHRS and YFSETQ. In DNA, the CDR3 is TGCGCCAGCAGCTTGTCTACAGGGGCTGGCTACGAGCAGTACTTC. Protein: CASSLSTGAGYEQYF.

This rearrangement joins TRBV29-1 to TRBJ1-2; D is unclear. CDR1 and CDR2 from the germline V gene are SQVTM and ANQGSEA. This CDR3 region has 11 residues. The germline V and J ends were trimmed by 3 bases and 6 bases, with 8 bases remaining between them. The CDR3: CSVDPGDGYTF. DNA of the CDR3: TGCAGCGTTGATCCCGGGGATGGCTACACCTTC. Drawing the rest from reference TRBV29-1 and TRBJ1-2, the complete variable domain is SAVISQKPSRDICQRGTSLTIQCQVDSQVTMMFWYRQQPGQSLTLIATANQGSEATYESGFVIDKFPISRPNLTFSTLTVSNMSPEDSSIYLCSVDPGDGYTFGSGTRLTVV.

In its sample, this clonotype was seen a few times. V and J are TRBV12-3 or TRBV12-4 and TRBJ2-5; no clear D. The germline V and J ends were trimmed by 4 bases and 2 bases, with 14 bases remaining between them. The CDR3 length is 15 residues. This CDR3 reads CASSSEIQIQETQYF. The CDR3 DNA follows: TGTGCCAGCAGTTCCGAAATCCAGATTCAAGAGACCCAGTACTTC.

This clonotype has more than one count but fewer than ten. The gene calls are TRBV11-2 and TRBJ2-3; a possible D gene is TRBD1 (6 bases). Germline V lookup: CDR1 SGHAT, CDR2 FQNNGV. The CDR3 covers 16 residues. V was trimmed by 8 bases and J by 0 bases, leaving 18 bases between them. The CDR3 nucleotides read TGTGCCAGCTCTAGGTTCACAGGGATGAGCACAGATACGCAGTATTTT. It specifies CASSRFTGMSTDTQYF. The full variable domain, its missing parts supplied by reference TRBV11-2 and TRBJ2-3, is EAGVAQSPRYKIIEKRQSVAFWCNPISGHATLYWYQQILGQGPKLLIQFQNNGVVDDSQLPKDRFSAERLKGVDSTLKIQPAKLEDSAVYLCASSRFTGMSTDTQYFGPGTRLTVL.

This clonotype was seen once. The rearrangement uses TRBV5-1 and TRBJ2-1; 7 bases are shared with TRBD2. V dropped 1 base and J dropped 7; count of bases not matched to a gene: 14. Germline assignment: CDR1 SGHRS and CDR2 YFSETQ. This CDR3 comprises 17 residues. Here the CDR3 DNA reads TGCGCCAGCAGCTTGTTCCGTGGGTACGGGAGGCGAAATGAGCAGTTCTTC. The encoded protein is CASSLFRGYGRRNEQFF.

V is TRBV3-1 and J is TRBJ1-2, with 8 bases lining up with TRBD1. Germline trimming cut 4 bases from V and 0 bases from J; bases unmatched to any gene: 13. The length of the CDR3 is 18 residues. The germline V gene has CDR1 LGHDT and CDR2 YNNKEL (reference sequence). The CDR3 is CASSRLGVTGEANYGYTF. The CDR3 DNA is TGTGCCAGCAGCCGACTAGGGGTGACAGGGGAAGCTAACTATGGCTACACCTTC. The full variable domain, completed using reference TRBV3-1 and TRBJ1-2, is DTAVSQTPKYLVTQMGNDKSIKCEQNLGHDTMYWYKQDSKKFLKIMFSYNNKELIINETVPNRFSPKSPDKAHLNLHINSLELGDSAVYFCASSRLGVTGEANYGYTFGSGTRLTVV.

The rearrangement uses TRBV6-1 and TRBJ1-1, with unresolved D. The CDR3 length is 15 residues. V was shortened by 5 bases and J by 1 base, with 14 bases between the two germline ends. Germline V gene data show CDR1 as MNHNS and CDR2 as SASEGT. The DNA for the CDR3 is TGTGCCAGCAGTCGAAAAAGGGCCGCGAACACTGAAGCTTTCTTT. Translating gives CASSRKRAANTEAFF.

This clonotype was seen many times. V gene TRBV6-5 combines with J gene TRBJ2-7; no clear D gene. Between the trimmed V and J ends, which lost 0 bases and 4 bases, there was a span of 10 bases. Germline-derived CDR1 and CDR2 are MNHEY and SVGAGI. The CDR3 has 14 residues. The CDR3 loop reads CASSYSGSLYEQYF. Here the CDR3 DNA reads TGTGCCAGCAGTTACTCGGGGTCTTTATACGAGCAGTACTTC.

The CDR3 sequence: CASSTATGPYGYTF. The CDR3 coding sequence is TGTGCCAGCAGTACAGCGACGGGTCCCTATGGCTACACCTTC. The J gene is TRBJ1-2, the V gene TRBV6-1; D unclear. This CDR3 contains 14 residues. Germline values: CDR1 MNHNS, CDR2 SASEGT. V dropped 5 bases and J dropped 4 bases, with 14 bases sitting between them.

J is TRBJ2-1 and V is TRBV2; TRBD2 aligns across 11 bases. From germline, CDR1 is SNHLY and CDR2 FYNNEI. J lost 0 bases, V lost 7 bases, and 5 bases had no gene match. The length of the CDR3 is 16 residues. The CDR3 bases are TGTGCCAGCATAAGACTAGCGGGGAGCTCCTACAATGAGCAGTTCTTC. Its protein is CASIRLAGSSYNEQFF.

The chain combines TRBV28 with TRBJ1-5, with 8 nucleotides matching TRBD1. Trimming cost V 4 bases and J 7 bases; bases outside gene matches: 6. The V gene's germline CDR1 is MDHEN and CDR2 SYDVKM. The CDR3 contains 14 residues. In DNA, the CDR3 is TGTGCCAGCAGTTCTTACAGGGGGGAACAGCCCCAGCATTTT. It specifies CASSSYRGEQPQHF. Supplemented by reference TRBV28 and TRBJ1-5, the full variable domain reads DVKVTQSSRYLVKRTGEKVFLECVQDMDHENMFWYRQDPGLGLRLIYFSYDVKMKEKGDIPEGYSVSREKKERFSLILESASTNQTSMYLCASSSYRGEQPQHFGDGTRLSIL.